These 3 T cell receptor beta chains originate from one sample sequenced in a study of response to subunit inactivated influenza vaccine. TCRdb redid the calling of the RT-PCR reads with MiXCR, one entry per CDR3 protein. The sample includes hundreds of thousands of distinct CDR3 sequences, around 15% seen only once; the top ten take less than 9%. This specimen consisted of PBMCs from blood, obtained roughly 2 weeks before vaccination. The receptors derive from a middle-aged man who received an inactivated influenza vaccine.

This chain uses TRBV4-2 with TRBJ1-5, with D possibly being TRBD1 (5 bases). The CDR3 is 17 residues long. Germline CDR1 LGHNA, CDR2 YNFKEQ. Trimming pared 0 bases from V and 1 base from J, leaving 13 bases between. The DNA for the CDR3 is TGTGCCAGCAGCCAAGAGACAGCTCTTTTAAGCAATCAGCCCCAGCATTTT. Protein sequence: CASSQETALLSNQPQHF.

This clonotype has just a few counts. The chain joins TRBV30 to TRBJ2-4; D not resolved. CDR3 size: 11 residues. Germline CDR1 is GTSNPN and CDR2 is SVGIG (reference sequence). Deletions cut 7 bases from V and 7 bases from J, with 11 bases between. The CDR3, as DNA: TGTGCCTCGTACACTGGGAACATTCAGTACTTC. Protein product: CASYTGNIQYF.

This clonotype has only a few counts. The chain links TRBV4-3 to TRBJ2-7; no clear D gene. The V gene lost 0 bases and the J gene lost 5 bases, with 8 bases spanning the gap. CDR3 length: 13 residues. Per the germline V gene, CDR1 is LGHNA and CDR2 is YSLEER. The DNA for the CDR3 is TGCGCCAGCAGCCAAGATCGGTTACACGAGCAGTACTTC. Its protein is CASSQDRLHEQYF.